Following are 11 T cell receptor beta chains from one sample sequenced in a study of Tregs in tolerant kidney transplant recipients. Some clones are missing from TCRdb's copy, which holds only in-frame ones; the method was immunoSEQ multiplex PCR. The profile shows roughly 80,000 clones, more than 95% of them singletons. This material consisted of CD4+ T cells from blood, taken before the transplant. The receptor set was obtained from a human donor who received a combined kidney and bone marrow transplant.

V is TRBV5-1 and J is TRBJ2-5; 8 nucleotides align to TRBD1. Trimming cost V 4 bases and J 1 base; bases outside gene matches: 15. Germline values: CDR1 SGHRS, CDR2 YFSETQ. This CDR3 is built from 18 residues. The CDR3 reads CASSLGATGGRVQETQYF. The CDR3 DNA reads as TGCGCCAGCAGCCTGGGAGCAACAGGGGGACGAGTCCAAGAGACCCAGTACTTC.

The chain employs TRBV7-3 and TRBJ1-1; 7 bases agree with TRBD1. Per germline, CDR1 SGHTA and CDR2 FQGTGA. V shed 0 bases and J 4 bases; nucleotides not matched to a gene: 5. CDR3 length equals 15 residues. CDR3 residues: CASSLTTSGGTEAFF. In DNA form, the CDR3 reads TGTGCCAGCAGCTTAACCACATCAGGGGGCACTGAAGCTTTCTTT.

The gene calls are TRBV4-3 and TRBJ1-5; D not certain. The CDR3 covers 15 residues. The germline V gene encodes CDR1 LGHNA and CDR2 YSLEER. The ends were cut back, 2 bases at V and 4 bases at J, with 12 bases in the middle. The CDR3 reads CASSQTGLGNQPQHF. CDR3 in DNA: TGCGCCAGCAGCCAAACGGGGTTGGGGAATCAGCCCCAGCATTTT.

The gene calls are TRBV9 and TRBJ1-4, with 7 bases matching TRBD1. The CDR3 is 15 residues long. J lost 7 bases, V lost 4 bases, and 10 bases had no gene match. CDR1 and CDR2 (germline): SGDLS, YYNGEE. CDR3 in amino acids: CASSIGGGQGEKLFF. The CDR3 nucleotides are TGTGCCAGCAGCATCGGAGGGGGCCAAGGTGAAAAACTGTTTTTT.

This chain joins TRBV5-1 and TRBJ2-2; TRBD1 matches 7 bases. This CDR3 comprises 15 residues. Germline lookup yields CDR1 SGHRS and CDR2 YFSETQ. With 6 bases clipped from V and 0 bases from J, the junction kept 5 bases outside the gene matches. In DNA, the CDR3 is TGCGCCAGCATCGCCGGGACAGCGAACACCGGGGAGCTGTTTTTT. Its translation: CASIAGTANTGELFF.

The CDR3 here is CASSWTAQETQYF. CDR3 DNA: TGTGCCAGCAGTTGGACAGCACAAGAGACCCAGTACTTC. The genes are TRBV28 and TRBJ2-5, with a possible D match to TRBD1 (6 bases). Trimming took off 4 bases at V and 2 bases at J, with 8 bases between the two ends. Germline V gene data show CDR1 as MDHEN and CDR2 as SYDVKM. CDR3 size: 13 residues.

The chain has TRBV5-1 and TRBJ2-1; 9 bases map to TRBD1. V lost 3 bases and J lost 11; bases outside the gene matches: 3. CDR3 size: 12 residues. CDR1 is SGHRS, CDR2 YFSETQ, per germline. The CDR3 loop is CASSSGQGKQFF. The CDR3 DNA follows: TGCGCCAGCAGCTCAGGACAGGGGAAGCAGTTCTTC.

The chain joins TRBV7-9 to TRBJ2-2, with D possibly being TRBD1 (6 bases). The CDR3 extends over 16 amino acids. Germline CDR1 reads SEHNR; CDR2 reads FQNEAQ (reference sequence). Trimming pared 5 bases from V and 0 bases from J, leaving 13 bases between. CDR3 residues: CASSKLTGANTGELFF. CDR3 in DNA: TGTGCCAGCAGCAAACTGACAGGCGCGAACACCGGGGAGCTGTTTTTT.

The CDR3 loop is CASSSGRGRANRDEQYF. DNA for the CDR3: TGTGCCAGCAGCTCCGGCAGGGGTAGGGCTAATCGGGACGAGCAGTACTTC. V and J are TRBV11-2 and TRBJ2-7, with TRBD1 as a possible D gene (6 bases). V was shortened by 4 bases and J by 5 bases, with 24 bases between the two germline ends. This CDR3 region has 17 residues. Germline-derived CDR1 and CDR2 are SGHAT and FQNNGV.

The V gene is TRBV7-2, the J gene TRBJ2-4, with a possible D match to TRBD1 (5 bases). Germline CDR1 is SGHTA and CDR2 is FQGNSA. This CDR3 comprises 14 residues. V lost 5 bases, J lost 0 bases, and 8 bases lay in between. CDR3 nucleotides: TGTGCCAGCAGCCCAGGACAAGCCAAAAACATTCAGTACTTC. It is translated as CASSPGQAKNIQYF.

The rearrangement uses TRBV5-6 and TRBJ1-1; 10 nucleotides align to TRBD1. Per germline, CDR1 SGHDT and CDR2 YYEEEE. The CDR3 has 15 residues. V gave up 4 bases and J gave up 3 bases; unmatched junction bases: 6. CDR3 residues: CASSLFGQGDTEAFF. CDR3 DNA: TGTGCCAGCAGCCTCTTCGGACAGGGGGACACTGAAGCTTTCTTT.